The next 29 T cell receptor beta chains were all read from a single sample in a study of monozygotic twins with inflammatory bowel disease. TCRdb processed the 5' RACE reads again and assigns one entry to each CDR3 protein, with no DNA. The sample has some 450,000 distinct CDR3 sequences; the top ten hold 2% to 2.5%. Sequenced sample: blood. These receptors were taken from a human donor with ulcerative colitis or Crohn's disease, or a healthy co-twin of an affected twin (not recorded which).

This chain uses TRBV6-2 or TRBV6-3 with TRBJ2-4; TCRdb picks TRBD1, but there is no DNA to check that call. Germline CDR1 MNHEY, CDR2 SVGEGT. The CDR3 is 16 amino acids. The CDR3 sequence: CASTETGSQAKNIQYF.

The genes are TRBV7-8 and TRBJ2-7. The CDR3 is made up of 12 amino acids. Germline CDR1 SGHVS, CDR2 FQNEAQ. CDR3 sequence: CASSLLGTEQYF.

This sequence joins TRBV6-5 and TRBJ2-7; without DNA, the TCRdb call of TRBD2 cannot be checked. The CDR3 is 17 amino acids. Germline values: CDR1 MNHEY, CDR2 SVGAGI. The CDR3 reads CASSYSGLAGFGHEQYF.

This chain uses TRBV7-9 with TRBJ1-4; the TCRdb call, TRBD1, lacks DNA for checking. Germline CDR1 reads SEHNR; CDR2 reads FQNEAQ (reference sequence). This CDR3 comprises 17 residues. The CDR3 loop is CASSLRPGQATNEKLFF. Combining the CDR3 with reference TRBV7-9 and TRBJ1-4 gives the whole variable domain DTGVSQNPRHKITKRGQNVTFRCDPISEHNRLYWYRQTLGQGPEFLTYFQNEAQLEKSRLLSDRFSAERPKGSFSTLEIQRTEQGDSAMYLCASSLRPGQATNEKLFFGSGTQLSVL.

This rearrangement joins TRBV9 to TRBJ2-5. Per the germline V gene, CDR1 is SGDLS and CDR2 is YYNGEE. This CDR3 has 16 residues. The CDR3 sequence: CASSVSGRGLQETQYF.

The chain employs TRBV30 and TRBJ2-1; TCRdb proposes TRBD2, but this gene call is untestable without DNA. The CDR3 extends over 14 amino acids. Germline loops: CDR1 GTSNPN, CDR2 SVGIG (reference sequence). The CDR3 loop reads CALSLAGGYNEQFF.

The gene calls are TRBV29-1 and TRBJ2-3; absent DNA, TCRdb's TRBD1 call cannot be checked. The CDR3 covers 12 residues. The germline gives CDR1 SQVTM, CDR2 ANQGSEA. This CDR3 reads CSAWDSSIGQYF.

V gene TRBV5-1 combines with J gene TRBJ1-1. CDR3 length: 15 residues. The germline gives CDR1 SGHRS, CDR2 YFSETQ. The CDR3 sequence is CASRSGRVQNTEAFF.

The rearrangement links TRBV12-3 or TRBV12-4 to TRBJ2-6. This CDR3 has 14 amino acids. CDR3 residues: CASSSAAGANVLTF.

The chain employs TRBV30 and TRBJ1-2. CDR1 and CDR2 (germline): GTSNPN, SVGIG (reference sequence). The CDR3 sequence is 12 residues long. The CDR3 reads CAWSIGDYGYTF.

V and J are TRBV28 and TRBJ2-2; TCRdb gives TRBD2 as the D gene, but with no DNA this cannot be confirmed. CDR1 is MDHEN, CDR2 SYDVKM, per germline. There are 15 residues in the CDR3. CDR3 residues: CASSLGGSATGELFF.

The J gene is TRBJ2-1, the V gene TRBV5-5; TCRdb indicates TRBD1, and absent DNA this call remains unverified. Germline V gene lookup returns CDR1 SGHKS and CDR2 YYEKEE (reference sequence). The CDR3 length is 15 residues. The CDR3 sequence is CASSLVGTQEGEQFF.

This sequence joins TRBV5-5 and TRBJ2-1. Germline CDR1 SGHKS, CDR2 YYEKEE (reference sequence). This CDR3 is built from 15 residues. CDR3 sequence reads: CASSLSYSSYNEQFF. Based on the CDR3 plus reference TRBV5-5 and TRBJ2-1, the full variable domain is DAGVTQSPTHLIKTRGQQVTLRCSPISGHKSVSWYQQVLGQGPQFIFQYYEKEERGRGNFPDRFSARQFPNYSSELNVNALLLGDSALYLCASSLSYSSYNEQFFGPGTRLTVL.

The chain links TRBV5-6 to TRBJ2-5; TCRdb calls TRBD1, which cannot be checked without DNA. This CDR3 comprises 15 residues. The germline gives CDR1 SGHDT, CDR2 YYEEEE. CDR3 region: CASSWWPGQQETQYF.

This sequence joins TRBV7-9 and TRBJ2-1; checking the TCRdb D call of TRBD1 is not possible without DNA. The CDR3 is made up of 15 amino acids. Germline CDR1 SEHNR, CDR2 FQNEAQ (reference sequence). The CDR3 is CASSPPGQLYNEQFF.

The J gene is TRBJ1-1, the V gene TRBV18; TCRdb's D call of TRBD1 is untestable without DNA. The CDR3 totals 15 residues. CDR1 is KGHSH and CDR2 is LQKENI in the germline V gene. This CDR3 is CASSPPEGGRTEAFF.

V and J are TRBV28 and TRBJ1-2. Germline CDR1 reads MDHEN; CDR2 reads SYDVKM. CDR3 length: 15 residues. This CDR3 reads CASSLGGGRTHGYTF.

The chain links TRBV7-9 to TRBJ1-4; TCRdb returns TRBD1, unconfirmable since there is no DNA. The CDR3 is 14 amino acids. Per the germline V gene, CDR1 is SEHNR and CDR2 is FQNEAQ (reference sequence). The CDR3 reads CASSLRQPNEKLFF.

The CDR3 sequence is CASSEAGQLYGYTF. V is TRBV6-1 and J is TRBJ1-2. Looked up from germline, CDR1 is MNHNS and CDR2 is SASEGT. The CDR3 has 14 residues.

V is TRBV2 and J is TRBJ2-1; TCRdb picks TRBD2, but there is no DNA to check that call. The CDR3 length is 17 residues. CDR1 is SNHLY, CDR2 FYNNEI, per germline. CDR3 protein: CASSERFAAGGLDEQFF.

The genes are TRBV7-9 and TRBJ1-1. The CDR3 has 14 amino acids. Germline CDR1 SEHNR, CDR2 FQNEAQ (reference sequence). The CDR3 protein is CASSLEGGGTEAFF. Full variable domain (remainder filled in from reference TRBV7-9 and TRBJ1-1): DTGVSQNPRHKITKRGQNVTFRCDPISEHNRLYWYRQTLGQGPEFLTYFQNEAQLEKSRLLSDRFSAERPKGSFSTLEIQRTEQGDSAMYLCASSLEGGGTEAFFGQGTRLTVV.

The chain has TRBV15 and TRBJ2-3; as DNA is missing, the TRBD1 call by TCRdb cannot be tested. The CDR3 runs to 18 residues. CDR1 LNHNV and CDR2 YYDKDF come from the germline V gene (reference sequence). The CDR3 spells CATSRDVGTDRGTDTQYF.

The chain has TRBV6-1 and TRBJ1-5; TCRdb names TRBD1, which stays unverified in the absence of DNA. The CDR3 covers 13 residues. Germline V CDR1 and CDR2: MNHNS, SASEGT. The chain's CDR3 is CASSGLQGQPQHF.

The chain joins TRBV6-1 to TRBJ2-7. This CDR3 has 15 residues. Germline CDR1 is MNHNS and CDR2 is SASEGT. Here the CDR3 reads CASSHDGPPAYEQYF.

This sequence joins TRBV15 and TRBJ2-3; TCRdb returns TRBD2, unconfirmable since there is no DNA. This CDR3 has 16 residues. Germline assignment: CDR1 LNHNV and CDR2 YYDKDF (reference sequence). CDR3 in amino acids: CATSRLEGSWTDTQYF.

The chain has TRBV28 and TRBJ1-5; TCRdb reports TRBD1, a call that lacks DNA to check it against. The CDR3 loop spans 16 amino acids. The germline CDR1 and CDR2 sequences are MDHEN and SYDVKM. CDR3 amino acids: CASSSPGQSSNQPQHF.

V and J are TRBV5-1 and TRBJ2-7; TCRdb names TRBD1, which stays unverified in the absence of DNA. Germline CDR1 is SGHRS and CDR2 is YFSETQ. There are 16 residues in the CDR3. CDR3 protein: CASSSTAQTGWAEQYF.

The rearrangement links TRBV13 to TRBJ2-7; TCRdb's D call of TRBD1 is untestable without DNA. Germline CDR1 reads PRHDT; CDR2 reads FYEKMQ (reference sequence). This CDR3 contains 13 residues. CDR3 sequence: CASRNRGKREQYF.

The rearrangement uses TRBV7-3 and TRBJ1-6. CDR3 size: 13 residues. Germline CDR1 reads SGHTA; CDR2 reads FQGTGA. CDR3 sequence reads: CASSLTSKGPLHF.